Given below is one T cell receptor (beta chain) in context. Its antigen is as yet unknown. The CDR3 runs 15 residues. J was trimmed by 7 bases and V by 4 bases; bases with no gene match: 13. Germline assignment: CDR1 SGHRS and CDR2 YFSETQ. PCR employed 60 Vbeta and 13 Jbeta primers. Data came from immunoSEQ multiplex PCR; TCRdb stores just in-frame clones and leaves some out. The sample consists of approximately 100,000 clones, around 61% of them appearing once. The data are from a study of cytomegalovirus exposure and HLA in healthy donors. About the research overall: An earlier analysis found roughly 110 million unique TCR beta sequences from 150 million to 200 million T cells.

The study, taken as a whole, reports: Cytomegalovirus-associated status was assigned to about 160 TCR beta chains. In a later analysis, HLA-C alleles had the fewest associated TCRs, DRB1 alleles the most.

This TCR derives from a woman aged 45-65 years in good health and CMV-seronegative. Sequencing was carried out using PBMCs. The rearrangement uses TRBV5-1 and TRBJ2-5, with 7 bases aligning to TRBD1. The CDR3 reads CASSKTGTATGTQYF. CDR3 DNA sequence: TGCGCCAGCAGCAAAACCGGGACAGCCACGGGGACCCAGTACTTC.